Listed below are T cell receptor beta chains from one sample, sequenced in a study of OX40 agonist ivuxolimab in advanced cancers. Generated by immunoSEQ multiplex PCR, the TCRdb table keeps only in-frame clones and is missing some. Of 55,000 to 75,000 clones listed, nearly 95% are singletons. Sample: CD4+ or CD8+ T cells sorted from blood, taken in a trial of the OX40 agonist ivuxolimab. These receptors originate from an adult with an advanced solid tumor such as melanoma, head and neck, liver or kidney cancer. Each CDR3 is given with its conserved first and last residue. Fields, in order: J gene, D gene, V gene, clone size, CDR3 length, CDR3 DNA, CDR3 protein. A D gene is named only where the DNA matches it firmly. Rows give clone size only sometimes, using once, few, many, or a class for an expanded clone.

TRBJ2-7 TRBD1 TRBV29-1 NA 14 TGCAGCGTTGAGGGGACAGAAAGCTCCTACGAGCAGTACTTC CSVEGTESSYEQYF
TRBJ2-5 NA TRBV27 NA 15 TGTGCCAGCAGTCCACTTGGGGGCTACTTGGAGACCCAGTACTTC CASSPLGGYLETQYF
TRBJ2-5 NA TRBV4-3 NA 15 TGCGCCAGCAGCCAAGTAGTAGGCTCTAAAGAGACCCAGTACTTC CASSQVVGSKETQYF
TRBJ2-3 NA TRBV7-8 NA 13 TGTGCCAGCACGCGGGATGGTACAGATACGCAGTATTTT CASTRDGTDTQYF
TRBJ2-2 TRBD2 TRBV28 NA 17 TGTGCCAGCACCCCCCCTGGGGCGGGAGTACACAGCGGGGAGCTGTTTTTT CASTPPGAGVHSGELFF
TRBJ2-7 TRBD2 TRBV2 NA 15 TGTGCCAGCAGAGATACTAGCGGGAGAACCTACGAGCAGTACTTC CASRDTSGRTYEQYF
TRBJ2-7 NA TRBV7-6 NA 15 TGTGCCAGCAGCTCGAGCCGGGAGAGCCCCTACGAGCAGTACTTC CASSSSRESPYEQYF
TRBJ2-3 NA TRBV6-6 NA 15 TGTGCCAGCAGTTCCGGGAGATCCTTCCCTTTGGCGCAGTATTTT CASSSGRSFPLAQYF
TRBJ2-3 NA TRBV7-3 NA 15 TGTGCCAGCAGCGCTTGGGGTTCTAGCACAGATACGCAGTATTTT CASSAWGSSTDTQYF
TRBJ2-1 TRBD2 TRBV6-5 few 16 TGTGCCAGCAGCTACCTAGCGGGAAGCTCCTACAATGAGCAGTTCTTC CASSYLAGSSYNEQFF
TRBJ2-2 NA TRBV4-1 NA 17 TGCGCCGGCAGCCAAGCCCCGGGAGAGGTAGACACCGGGGAGCTGTTTTTT CAGSQAPGEVDTGELFF
TRBJ2-5 NA TRBV29-1 NA 12 TGCAGCGTTCGGGCAGGGGGGGAGACCCAGTACTTC CSVRAGGETQYF
TRBJ1-1 NA TRBV6-4 NA 13 TGTGCCAGCAGTGCTGGAGGGAACACTGAAGCTTTCTTT CASSAGGNTEAFF
TRBJ2-1 NA TRBV11-3 NA 13 TGTGCCAGCAGCGAGCCCCCGGACAATGAGCAGTTCTTC CASSEPPDNEQFF
TRBJ2-7 TRBD1 TRBV2 once 13 TGTGCCAGCAGGCGGACAGGGACGCACGAGCAGTACTTC CASRRTGTHEQYF
TRBJ1-1 TRBD1 TRBV30 few 11 TGTGCCTGGGTGACAGGGGCTGAAGCTTTCTTT CAWVTGAEAFF
TRBJ2-5 NA TRBV9 NA 12 TGTGCCAGCAGCCCGAATCAAGAGACCCAGTACTTC CASSPNQETQYF
TRBJ2-7 NA TRBV2 NA 15 TGTGCCAGCAGTCCTGCCAGCGCACCTTCCTACGAGCAGTACTTC CASSPASAPSYEQYF
TRBJ2-3 NA TRBV5-1 once 16 TGCGCCAGCAGCTTAACGGGTTTTGGTAGCACAGATACGCAGTATTTT CASSLTGFGSTDTQYF
TRBJ2-1 TRBD2 TRBV10-3 NA 17 TGTGCCATCAGTGATTTTAGCGGGGTAGTTTCCTACAATGAGCAGTTCTTC CAISDFSGVVSYNEQFF
TRBJ2-7 NA TRBV27 NA 13 TGTGCCAGCAGTTTACGCGGGTCCTACGAGCAGTACTTC CASSLRGSYEQYF
TRBJ1-1 NA TRBV9 few 13 TGTGCCAGCAGCGATGGGGGACGGAGTGAAGCTTTCTTT CASSDGGRSEAFF
TRBJ2-1 NA TRBV19 NA 13 TGTGCCAGTAATGACGAAACCTACAATGAGCAGTTCTTC CASNDETYNEQFF
TRBJ2-1 TRBD2 TRBV27 once 14 TGTGCCAGCAGTCCCGGACTAGCTGGCAATGAGCAGTTCTTC CASSPGLAGNEQFF
TRBJ2-5 NA TRBV25-1 NA 14 TGTGCCAGCAGTGAATACACGGCCCAAGAGACCCAGTACTTC CASSEYTAQETQYF
TRBJ1-5 TRBD1 TRBV19 NA 16 TGTGCCAGTAGTAAAGCCGGGACAGGGTTAGGTCAGCCCCAGCATTTT CASSKAGTGLGQPQHF
TRBJ2-7 TRBD2 TRBV27 NA 15 TGTGCCAGCAGTCCAGAGCGGGGGACGTCGTACGAGCAGTACTTC CASSPERGTSYEQYF
TRBJ2-7 TRBD1 TRBV5-5 NA 15 TGTGCCAGCAGCGGGACAGGAAGGGGTTCCTACGAGCAGTACTTC CASSGTGRGSYEQYF
TRBJ2-1 TRBD2 TRBV11-2 NA 16 TGTGCCAGCATGGACTTGGGCAGCGGGGCCGGCAATGAGCAGTTCTTC CASMDLGSGAGNEQFF
TRBJ1-4 NA TRBV19 few 14 TGTGCCAGTAGTATGTGGGACAAAGGTGAAAAACTGTTTTTT CASSMWDKGEKLFF
TRBJ1-1 NA TRBV25-1 NA 13 TGTGCCAGCAGTGATTGGGGCCTGGGTGAAGCTTTCTTT CASSDWGLGEAFF
TRBJ1-1 NA TRBV11-2 NA 16 TGTGCCAGCAGCTTAGGTCCAGGACAAATGAACACTGAAGCTTTCTTT CASSLGPGQMNTEAFF
TRBJ2-1 NA TRBV5-6 NA 16 TGTGCCAGCAGCTTGGCCAGCGGAAGCTCCTACAATGAGCAGTTCTTC CASSLASGSSYNEQFF
TRBJ2-5 NA TRBV9 NA 15 TGTGCCAGCGGGGAAGGGAACAGTCCAGAAGAGACCCAGTACTTC CASGEGNSPEETQYF
TRBJ1-4 NA TRBV2 once 16 TGTGCCAGCAGTGCAAACCCTTTTGCAACTAATGAAAAACTGTTTTTT CASSANPFATNEKLFF
TRBJ2-1 NA TRBV28 NA 13 TGTGCCAGCAGGTCGACTGCGTCGGGGGAGCAGTTCTTC CASRSTASGEQFF
TRBJ2-7 NA TRBV4-1 NA 17 TGCGCCAGCAGCCCCTTCGGCCCAGACCCTAGCTCCTACGAGCAGTACTTC CASSPFGPDPSSYEQYF
TRBJ2-7 NA TRBV27 once 15 TGTGCCAGCAGTTTTATAAGACAGGTCCCCTACGAGCAGTACTTC CASSFIRQVPYEQYF
TRBJ1-2 NA TRBV6-1 NA 15 TGTGCCAGCAGGGGCACAGGAAACCCTAACTATGGCTACACCTTC CASRGTGNPNYGYTF